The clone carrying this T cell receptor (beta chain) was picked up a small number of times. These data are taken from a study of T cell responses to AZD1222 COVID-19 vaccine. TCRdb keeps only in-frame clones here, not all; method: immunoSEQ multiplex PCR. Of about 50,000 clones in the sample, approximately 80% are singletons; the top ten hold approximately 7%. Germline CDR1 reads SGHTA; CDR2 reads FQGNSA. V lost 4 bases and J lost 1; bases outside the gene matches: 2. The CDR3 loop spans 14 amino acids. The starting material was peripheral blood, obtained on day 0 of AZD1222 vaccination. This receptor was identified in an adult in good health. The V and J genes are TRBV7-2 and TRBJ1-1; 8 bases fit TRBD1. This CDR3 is CASSWDRWNTEAFF. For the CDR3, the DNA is TGTGCCAGCAGCTGGGACAGGTGGAACACTGAAGCTTTCTTT.